This T cell receptor beta chain was sequenced in a study of blood T cell repertoires in COVID-19 (dated by TCRdb to about 2020). The study in broad terms: Samples from collaborators originated in the United States, Italy and Spain and spanned both the acute and convalescent phases of COVID-19. The material from the prospective study consisted of cDNA or gDNA derived from T cells, B-cell-depleted T cells, or PBMCs. Deeply sampled blood TCRbeta repertoires from subjects exposed to, actively infected with, or recovered from COVID-19 were included in the dataset. A freely available public database, intended as a resource for researchers studying the immune response to SARS-CoV-2, is where the repertoires were released. Samples were obtained from the ongoing ImmuneRACE study (first 160 participants) and from 1,254 subjects provided by 6 global collaborators. A de-identified subject ID, COVID-19 status, age in years and sex were almost always included in the sample metadata. Where available, HLA class I and class II types were obtained from metadata supplied by the sample provider rather than from assay-based typing.

Turning to this clone: Its binding antigen is unknown. No much larger clone exists at a distance of one base, and base qualities are not known.

Study-wide findings and limitations: How much clinical and demographic metadata was included differed by source and by participant, and the metadata was provided uncurated.

TCRbeta CDR3 regions were amplified from genomic DNA using the immunoSEQ Assay, a bias-controlled multiplex PCR. Per the authors' processing: Nucleated cell counts per sample were estimated from amplification of reference gene primers within the assay. Sequence reads were collapsed and filtered to measure the absolute abundance of every unique TCRbeta CDR3 rearrangement. For each sample, productive Simpson clonality was calculated as the square root of Simpson's diversity index across productive rearrangements. In its TCRdb copy, this immuneACCESS table keeps in-frame sequences only and misses some clones. Where compared with another copy, unresolved V genes explain less than half of these, and the others have no known cause. From that table come the V and J calls and clone size; the DNA was used to work out D and trimming. Here the sample has roughly 400,000 clones; about 90% occur a single time. The ten largest clonotypes hold less than 0.75% of the sample.

CDR1 and CDR2, per the germline V gene (reference sequence), are SEHNR and FQNEAQ. At the junction V is shortened by 7 bases and J by 0 bases, with 10 bases in between. From the cysteine through the phenylalanine, the CDR3 covers 14 amino acids. Of the read, only the CDR3 DNA is kept; its 42 bases are in frame from base 1. Participants in the prospective study were aged roughly 18 to 100 years, lived in under 30 United States geographic areas, and enrolled through a virtual design. To assign participants to cohorts, the prospective study relied on clinical history that participants themselves reported in a screening survey and a study questionnaire. ImmuneRACE Cohort 3 recovered participants were defined by two consecutive negative NP/OP PCR tests, healthcare professional clearance, or symptom resolution. In the prospective study, whole blood, serum and a nasopharyngeal or oropharyngeal swab were collected from each participant by mobile phlebotomists. Prospective study participants could optionally give additional blood draws and questionnaires over an approximately two-month period. Blood samples from the prospective study were shipped frozen or at room temperature prior to DNA extraction.

The clonotype originates from a man aged 18 to 30 who had recovered from COVID-19. Sequences were obtained from PBMCs or T cells enriched from blood (not recorded which). The sequence is built from TRBV7-9 and TRBJ1-5; no D gene call is confident. The CDR3 region reads CASTMGSSNQPQHF. The DNA sequence follows: TGTGCCAGCACCATGGGCAGTAGCAATCAGCCCCAGCATTTT.